One sample yielded the 17 T cell receptor beta chains listed below, sequenced in a study of vaccination effects on CD4 cells after COVID-19. The table came from immunoSEQ multiplex PCR; TCRdb's copy has only in-frame clones and leaves some out. The table has tens of thousands of clones, about 79% seen once. No antigens are known for them. The ViraFEST assay expanded antigen-specific CD4+ T cells with viral peptide pools before sequencing. Investigators separated out CD4+ T cells once 9 to 11 days of culture had passed. The cohort was immunized with two doses of either the BNT162b2 or mRNA-1273 vaccine. This specimen consisted of CD4+ T cells from PBMCs cultured with SARS-CoV-2 spike peptides, obtained after COVID-19 vaccination. All receptors derive from a human donor who received a COVID-19 vaccine. Some clones in this sample may be carry-over from other donors' samples.

This clone was observed a single time. V is TRBV7-2 and J is TRBJ1-4; no firm D call. V was pared by 2 bases and J by 1 base, with 2 bases between. Germline CDR1 is SGHTA and CDR2 is FQGNSA. The CDR3 is 13 amino acids. For the CDR3, the DNA is TGTGCCAGCAGCTTAAGAACTAATGAAAAACTGTTTTTT. Translating it yields CASSLRTNEKLFF. Full variable domain (rest looked up from reference TRBV7-2 and TRBJ1-4): GAGVSQSPSNKVTEKGKDVELRCDPISGHTALYWYRQSLGQGLEFLIYFQGNSAPDKSGLPSDRFSAERTGGSVSTLTIQRTQQEDSAVYLCASSLRTNEKLFFGSGTQLSVL.

The rearrangement joins TRBV19 to TRBJ2-4; possibly TRBD1 for D (5 bases). V dropped 6 bases and J dropped 5 bases, with 17 bases sitting between them. CDR1 and CDR2 (germline): LNHDA, SQIVND (reference sequence). This CDR3 region has 15 residues. CDR3 sequence reads: CASRWGREEQNIQYF. The CDR3 coding sequence is TGTGCCAGTAGATGGGGCAGGGAAGAGCAAAACATTCAGTACTTC.

The chain combines TRBV2 with TRBJ2-5; D tentatively fits TRBD1 or TRBD2 (6 bases each). Germline loops: CDR1 SNHLY, CDR2 FYNNEI. V dropped 4 bases and J dropped 4 bases, with 16 bases sitting between them. This CDR3 is built from 15 residues. In DNA, the CDR3 is TGTGCCAGCAGTGGGCGACTAGAGGGGGGAGAGACCCAGTACTTC. Its translation: CASSGRLEGGETQYF.

J is TRBJ2-1 and V is TRBV11-2, with TRBD2 matching 12 bases. The CDR3 covers 19 residues. CDR1 SGHAT and CDR2 FQNNGV come from the germline V gene. V lost 5 bases and J lost 0; bases outside the gene matches: 11. The CDR3 region is CASSPRLAGVLNSYNEQFF. The CDR3 DNA sequence: TGTGCCAGCAGCCCCCGACTAGCGGGGGTGCTAAACTCCTACAATGAGCAGTTCTTC.

V is TRBV9 and J is TRBJ1-1; 8 bases align to TRBD1. Trimming cost V 0 bases and J 0 bases; bases outside gene matches: 10. Germline lookup yields CDR1 SGDLS and CDR2 YYNGEE. This CDR3 region has 18 residues. This CDR3 is CASSVEAGTGGMNTEAFF. DNA for the CDR3: TGTGCCAGCAGCGTAGAGGCTGGGACAGGAGGAATGAACACTGAAGCTTTCTTT.

Only a few counts were recorded for this clone. The chain couples TRBV25-1 to TRBJ1-1, with a possible D match to TRBD1 (6 bases). Germline CDR1 is MGHDK and CDR2 is SYGVNS. The length of the CDR3 is 15 residues. Trimming stripped 6 bases from V and 5 bases from J, with 19 bases between. The DNA for the CDR3 is TGTGCCAGCAGCCCCCATCCGGGGGCTCAGACTGAAGCTTTCTTT. Its translation is CASSPHPGAQTEAFF.

V gene TRBV18 combines with J gene TRBJ2-7, with 9 bases that match TRBD1. The germline V gene has CDR1 KGHSH and CDR2 LQKENI. The CDR3 has 15 amino acids. The V gene end was trimmed by 3 bases and the J gene end by 5 bases; junction bases not matched to a gene: 8. The chain's CDR3 is CASSPAGTGIHEQYV. CDR3 bases: TGTGCCAGCTCACCGGCGGGGACAGGGATTCACGAGCAGTACGTC.

The CDR3 region is CASSPNDPGREKLFF. DNA for the CDR3: TGCGCCAGCAGCCCAAATGACCCGGGAAGGGAAAAACTGTTTTTT. The chain recombines TRBV5-1 with TRBJ1-4, with no clear D. CDR1 SGHRS and CDR2 YFSETQ come from the germline V gene. The V end was cut by 4 bases, the J end by 8 bases, with 18 bases between. The CDR3 consists of 15 residues.

The sample holds a few counts of this clone. This rearrangement joins TRBV2 to TRBJ2-2; perhaps D is TRBD1 or TRBD2 (5 bases each). The germline V and J ends were trimmed by 5 bases and 5 bases, with 18 bases remaining between them. Germline V CDR1 and CDR2: SNHLY, FYNNEI. The CDR3 runs 16 residues. As DNA, the CDR3 is TGTGCCAGCAGTTCGTTTCAAATGGGGGATACCGGGGAGCTGTTTTTT. It codes for CASSSFQMGDTGELFF.

The rearrangement uses TRBV3-1 (or the pseudogene TRBV3-2) and TRBJ2-3, with D unresolved. Germline assignment: CDR1 LGHDT and CDR2 YNNKEL (reference sequence). Trimming took off 0 bases at V and 1 base at J, with 8 bases between the two ends. The CDR3 consists of 15 residues. The DNA of the CDR3 is TGTGCCAGCAGCCAAGATCCAGCAGGCACAGATACGCAGTATTTT. Protein: CASSQDPAGTDTQYF.

This chain joins TRBV5-1 and TRBJ1-2, with no clear D. V was clipped by 2 bases and J by 3 bases, with 11 bases between them. CDR1 is SGHRS, CDR2 YFSETQ, per germline. The CDR3 is made up of 14 amino acids. CDR3 loop: CASSFIMADYGYTF. In DNA, the CDR3 is TGCGCCAGCAGCTTTATAATGGCGGACTATGGCTACACCTTC.

This clone appeared once. The chain employs TRBV5-1 and TRBJ2-3; 10 bases match TRBD1. Per germline, CDR1 SGHRS and CDR2 YFSETQ. CDR3 length equals 15 residues. V lost 2 bases, J lost 3 bases, and 3 bases stayed unmatched. CDR3 DNA sequence: TGCGCCAGCAGCTTATTGGACAGGGGGACAGATACGCAGTATTTT. Protein product: CASSLLDRGTDTQYF.

The V gene is TRBV19, the J gene TRBJ1-1; a possible D gene is TRBD1 (5 bases). Germline V gives CDR1 LNHDA, CDR2 SQIVND (reference sequence). The CDR3 has 13 amino acids. V was clipped by 5 bases and J by 2 bases, with 9 bases between them. CDR3 nucleotides: TGTGCCAGTAGTGACAGAACAAACACTGAAGCTTTCTTT. The encoded protein is CASSDRTNTEAFF. Supplemented by reference TRBV19 and TRBJ1-1, the full variable domain reads DGGITQSPKYLFRKEGQNVTLSCEQNLNHDAMYWYRQDPGQGLRLIYYSQIVNDFQKGDIAEGYSVSREKKESFPLTVTSAQKNPTAFYLCASSDRTNTEAFFGQGTRLTVV.

V gene TRBV29-1 combines with J gene TRBJ2-3; 9 nucleotides match TRBD1. Per the germline V gene, CDR1 is SQVTM and CDR2 is ANQGSEA. The V and J ends lost 6 bases and 3 bases, in that order; junction bases with no gene match: 4. The length of the CDR3 is 13 residues. The DNA for the CDR3 is TGCAGCGTAGACAGGGGGTTGACAGATACGCAGTATTTT. The encoded protein is CSVDRGLTDTQYF.

In this sample, this clone turned up once. The rearrangement joins TRBV5-6 to TRBJ2-2; TRBD2 matches 11 bases. V gave up 4 bases and J gave up 1 base; unmatched junction bases: 3. The CDR3 length is 16 residues. CDR1 SGHDT and CDR2 YYEEEE come from the germline V gene. The CDR3 region is CASSAGTSGNTGELFF. The DNA for the CDR3 is TGTGCCAGCAGCGCCGGGACTAGCGGGAACACCGGGGAGCTGTTTTTT.

The chain uses TRBV7-3 and TRBJ1-1; 7 bases map to TRBD1. This CDR3 comprises 12 residues. Germline V lookup: CDR1 SGHTA, CDR2 FQGTGA. The V and J ends lost 5 bases and 11 bases, in that order; junction bases with no gene match: 8. In DNA form, the CDR3 reads TGTGCCAGCAGCGACCCAGGGGGACGGGCTTTCTTT. Translating gives CASSDPGGRAFF. The full variable domain, in which reference TRBV7-3 and TRBJ1-1 provide the parts outside the CDR3, is GAGVSQTPSNKVTEKGKYVELRCDPISGHTALYWYRQSLGQGPEFLIYFQGTGAADDSGLPNDRFFAVRPEGSVSTLKIQRTERGDSAVYLCASSDPGGRAFFGQGTRLTVV.

The V gene is TRBV23-1, the J gene TRBJ2-2; no firm D call. TRBV23-1 is assigned to the ORF class and has an uncertain function. The ends were cut back, 2 bases at V and 7 bases at J, with 11 bases in the middle. The CDR3 sequence is 14 residues long. The CDR3 region has the DNA TGCGCCAGCAGTCAAAGCAATGACAACGGGGAGCTGTTTTTT. Residues: CASSQSNDNGELFF.